A single sample gave rise to the 22 T cell receptor beta chains below, sequenced in a study of technical replicates of blood from several donors (dated by TCRdb to 2016 to 2017). Libraries were made using the immunoSEQ multiplex PCR assay. TCRdb took this table from immuneACCESS and kept in-frame rearrangements with V and J called. Such tables lack part of the clones; where checked against another copy, unresolved V genes explain under half of the gap, and the rest is unexplained. The sample profile shows 70,000 or so clones; about 90% of them were found once. The ten biggest clones cover roughly 4.5% of the sample. The sequenced sample was PBMCs. The receptors shown here come from a human donor in good health. Some clones in this sample may be carry-over from other donors' samples.

The chain joins TRBV6-6 to TRBJ1-6, with D possibly being TRBD1 (5 bases). Germline CDR1 and CDR2: MNHNY and SVGAGI (reference sequence). The CDR3 contains 13 residues. The V end was cut by 9 bases, the J end by 7 bases, with 13 bases between. The CDR3 is CASYTGLNSPLHF. CDR3 bases: TGTGCCAGTTATACAGGCCTGAATTCACCCCTCCACTTT.

This chain's CDR3 is CAWSVPLATTDTQYF. The CDR3, as DNA: TGTGCCTGGAGTGTACCCCTAGCGACCACAGATACGCAGTATTTT. V gene TRBV30 combines with J gene TRBJ2-3; D perhaps matches TRBD2 (6 bases). V was trimmed by 0 bases and J by 2 bases, leaving 12 bases between them. The germline V gene encodes CDR1 GTSNPN and CDR2 SVGIG (reference sequence). This CDR3 is built from 15 residues.

This clone was counted once. This rearrangement joins TRBV19 to TRBJ1-2; D may be TRBD1 (5 bases). CDR3 length: 13 amino acids. Germline-derived CDR1 and CDR2 are LNHDA and SQIVND (reference sequence). Between the trimmed V and J ends, which lost 5 bases and 10 bases, there was a span of 17 bases. The CDR3 loop reads CASSQGTWVDYTF. CDR3 nucleotide sequence: TGTGCCAGTAGTCAGGGTACTTGGGTGGACTACACCTTC.

The rearrangement joins TRBV10-3 to TRBJ1-1; TRBD1 matches at 7 bases. In germline, CDR1 is ENHRY, CDR2 SYGVKD. CDR3 size: 15 residues. The V segment lost 4 bases and the J segment 3 bases; nucleotides outside the gene matches: 8. In nucleotides, the CDR3 is TGTGCCATCAGTGCAAGACAGGGTATGTACACTGAAGCTTTCTTT. Protein sequence: CAISARQGMYTEAFF.

The chain couples TRBV7-9 to TRBJ2-7, with D uncertain. CDR1 and CDR2 (germline): SEHNR, FQNEAQ (reference sequence). Trimming pared 5 bases from V and 7 bases from J, leaving 12 bases between. The CDR3 contains 12 residues. Written as DNA, the CDR3 is TGTGCCAGCAGCCGTACATCCTGGGAGCAGTACTTC. This sequence encodes CASSRTSWEQYF. Based on the CDR3 plus reference TRBV7-9 and TRBJ2-7, the full variable domain is DTGVSQNPRHKITKRGQNVTFRCDPISEHNRLYWYRQTLGQGPEFLTYFQNEAQLEKSRLLSDRFSAERPKGSFSTLEIQRTEQGDSAMYLCASSRTSWEQYFGPGTRLTVT.

This clone has a handful of counts. The gene calls are TRBV5-1 and TRBJ2-1, with TRBD2 matching over 8 bases. The V gene end was trimmed by 1 base and the J gene end by 7 bases; junction bases not matched to a gene: 7. This CDR3 is 15 amino acids long. Germline CDR1 SGHRS, CDR2 YFSETQ. The CDR3 sequence: CASSLREGPDNEQFF. The CDR3 nucleotides are TGCGCCAGCAGCTTGCGGGAGGGCCCGGATAATGAGCAGTTCTTC.

The chain couples TRBV14 to TRBJ1-2; TRBD1 matches 8 bases. This CDR3 is built from 17 residues. V lost 0 bases, J lost 4 bases, and 10 bases stayed unmatched. Germline CDR1 SGHDN, CDR2 FVKESK. The CDR3 region is CASSQDRARGLSYGYTF. The CDR3 nucleotides are TGTGCCAGCAGCCAAGATCGGGCCAGGGGGCTTAGCTATGGCTACACCTTC.

This clone was seen a handful of times. This chain connects TRBV7-2 to TRBJ1-1, with D maybe TRBD1 (6 bases). V dropped 5 bases and J dropped 5 bases, with 18 bases sitting between them. Per the germline V gene, CDR1 is SGHTA and CDR2 is FQGNSA. This CDR3 spans 15 amino acids. The chain's CDR3 is CASSLLGAGRTEAFF. For the CDR3, the DNA is TGTGCCAGCAGCCTTCTGGGGGCAGGGAGAACTGAAGCTTTCTTT.

The table lists this clone with a count of one. The chain joins TRBV4-2 to TRBJ2-1, with 9 bases aligning to TRBD1. Germline V CDR1 and CDR2: LGHNA, YNFKEQ. The V gene end was trimmed by 4 bases and the J gene end by 6 bases; junction bases not matched to a gene: 13. The CDR3 spans 17 residues. This chain's CDR3 is CASSRRPGQGMGNEQFF. The CDR3 DNA follows: TGTGCCAGCAGCCGAAGACCGGGACAGGGAATGGGCAATGAGCAGTTCTTC.

As for this clone: The junction does not match germline at one end; this may be a read error. The genes are TRBV4-3 and TRBJ2-3; TRBD1 agrees at 10 bases. The CDR3 extends over 14 amino acids. The germline V gene encodes CDR1 LGHNA and CDR2 YSLEER. CDR3 in amino acids: CASSQGQGSDTQYF. The CDR3, as DNA: TGCGCCAGCAGCCAGGGACAGGGGTCAGACACGCAGTATTTT.

V usage is TRBV27 and J usage is TRBJ2-1, with D possibly matching TRBD2 (5 bases). The germline V gene has CDR1 MNHEY and CDR2 SMNVEV (reference sequence). The CDR3 contains 12 residues. Trimming left V 5 bases short and J 7 bases short, with 9 bases between. The DNA for the CDR3 is TGTGCCAGCAGTCCTACTAGGAATGAGCAGTTCTTC. This translates into CASSPTRNEQFF.

The V gene is TRBV5-4, the J gene TRBJ2-7; 7 bases fit TRBD2. Trimming took 4 bases from V and 4 from J; bases not matched to a gene: 8. There are 14 residues in the CDR3. Germline V gene sequence: CDR1 SGHNT, CDR2 YYREEE (reference sequence). The CDR3 DNA is TGTGCCAGCAGCCCGGGACTAATCTTTTACGAGCAGTACTTC. It is translated as CASSPGLIFYEQYF.

The chain has TRBV5-1 and TRBJ2-1; weak D call: TRBD1 (5 bases). CDR3 length: 15 residues. The V end lost 3 bases, the J end lost 5 bases, and 15 bases lay between the germline ends. CDR1 is SGHRS and CDR2 is YFSETQ in the germline V gene. DNA of the CDR3: TGCGCCAGCAGCTCGTTGTTGGGGCGGAACAATGAGCAGTTCTTC. This sequence encodes CASSSLLGRNNEQFF.

This clone has only a few counts. The chain is built from TRBV10-1 and TRBJ1-2, with D tentatively TRBD1 (5 bases). The ends were cut back, 0 bases at V and 4 bases at J, with 9 bases in the middle. Per germline, CDR1 WNHNN and CDR2 SYGVQD (reference sequence). The CDR3 covers 14 residues. The CDR3 DNA sequence: TGCGCCAGCAGTGAGTCTGACAGACTCTATGGCTACACCTTC. This sequence encodes CASSESDRLYGYTF.

This chain links TRBV5-4 with TRBJ2-3; 15 bases match TRBD2. This CDR3 comprises 16 residues. The germline CDR1 and CDR2 sequences are SGHNT and YYREEE (reference sequence). The V gene end was trimmed by 4 bases and the J gene end by 6 bases; junction bases not matched to a gene: 6. The CDR3 is CASSGGLAGGRDTQYF. Written as DNA, the CDR3 is TGTGCCAGCAGCGGTGGACTAGCGGGAGGGCGGGATACGCAGTATTTT.

V gene TRBV9 combines with J gene TRBJ2-2; tentatively, D is TRBD2 (5 bases). Trimming shortened V by 4 bases and J by 7 bases, and 17 bases separated the two germline ends. The germline CDR1 and CDR2 sequences are SGDLS and YYNGEE. The CDR3 extends over 15 amino acids. This CDR3 reads CASSPWGEDGGELFF. CDR3 DNA sequence: TGTGCCAGCAGCCCCTGGGGAGAAGATGGCGGGGAGCTGTTTTTT.

V is TRBV5-6 and J is TRBJ2-1; D is perhaps TRBD2 (5 bases). CDR1 and CDR2 from the germline V gene are SGHDT and YYEEEE. Trimming shortened V by 2 bases and J by 0 bases, and 9 bases separated the two germline ends. The CDR3 runs 15 residues. The CDR3, as DNA: TGTGCCAGCAGCTTCTACACTAGCTCCTACAATGAGCAGTTCTTC. Amino acids: CASSFYTSSYNEQFF. Complete variable domain (other parts from reference TRBV5-6 and TRBJ2-1): DAGVTQSPTHLIKTRGQQVTLRCSPKSGHDTVSWYQQALGQGPQFIFQYYEEEERQRGNFPDRFSGHQFPNYSSELNVNALLLGDSALYLCASSFYTSSYNEQFFGPGTRLTVL.

The chain has TRBV6-6 and TRBJ2-7; 8 nucleotides line up with TRBD1. With V trimmed by 2 bases and J by 3 bases, 6 bases remained unmatched. CDR3 size: 15 residues. Germline CDR1 and CDR2: MNHNY and SVGAGI (reference sequence). CDR3: CASSYKGTGGYEQYF. The CDR3 DNA reads as TGTGCCAGCAGTTACAAAGGGACAGGAGGCTACGAGCAGTACTTC.

This clone was observed at least ten times. DNA for the CDR3: TGCGCCAGCTACCTATCCACATCGGCGGAGGGCTACACCTTC. Translated, it gives CASYLSTSAEGYTF. V is TRBV5-1 and J is TRBJ1-2; D not resolved. V shed 7 bases and J shed 8 bases, with 21 bases lying between them. Germline V lookup: CDR1 SGHRS, CDR2 YFSETQ. There are 14 residues in the CDR3.

The chain joins TRBV9 to TRBJ1-1, with 7 nucleotides matching TRBD1. Trimming at V came to 5 bases and at J to 4 bases, leaving 5 bases not matched to a gene. From germline, CDR1 is SGDLS and CDR2 YYNGEE. The CDR3 length is 13 residues. The CDR3 is CASSRGGVTEAFF. The CDR3 DNA reads TGTGCCAGCAGTCGAGGGGGCGTCACTGAAGCTTTCTTT.

This chain uses TRBV5-5 with TRBJ2-1, with TRBD1 identical over 9 bases. The CDR3 is made up of 13 amino acids. V dropped 2 bases and J dropped 8; count of bases not matched to a gene: 2. Germline lookup yields CDR1 SGHKS and CDR2 YYEKEE (reference sequence). CDR3 sequence reads: CASSLQGAHEQFF. The CDR3 DNA reads TGTGCCAGCAGCTTACAGGGGGCCCATGAGCAGTTCTTC.

The V call is TRBV19, the J call TRBJ2-5, with D possibly being TRBD1 (5 bases). Germline V lookup: CDR1 LNHDA, CDR2 SQIVND (reference sequence). V shed 3 bases and J shed 1 base, with 9 bases lying between them. The CDR3 length is 14 residues. CDR3 loop: CASSMMTAQETQYF. CDR3 nucleotide sequence: TGTGCCAGTAGTATGATGACAGCCCAAGAGACCCAGTACTTC.